These T cell receptor beta chains were read from a single sample in a study of cytomegalovirus exposure and HLA in healthy donors. Assay: immunoSEQ multiplex PCR; the TCRdb copy retains only in-frame clones and omits some. The sample shows 50,000 or so clones, around 81% of them seen only once. The source material was PBMCs. These receptor sequences come from a boy aged 5-17 years in good health and CMV-seropositive. CDR3s include the opening cysteine and the closing phenylalanine or tryptophan. Each record gives: clone size, V gene, D gene, J gene, CDR3 protein, CDR3 DNA. A D gene is named only where the DNA matches it firmly. Only part of the rows carry a size: once, few, many, or a class if the clone is expanded.

clone_size: .
v_call: TRBV6-1
d_call: TRBD1
j_call: TRBJ1-5
cdr3_aa: CATLPTGGILQPQHF
cdr3_nt: TGTGCCACCTTGCCGACAGGGGGGATTCTTCAGCCCCAGCATTTT

clone_size: .
v_call: TRBV5-1
d_call: TRBD2
j_call: TRBJ2-3
cdr3_aa: CASSSAGGAGTDTQYF
cdr3_nt: TGCGCCAGCAGCTCCGCCGGGGGGGCCGGCACAGATACGCAGTATTTT

clone_size: .
v_call: TRBV7-9
d_call: TRBD1
j_call: TRBJ1-1
cdr3_aa: CASSSQQGAPGSTFF
cdr3_nt: TGTGCCAGCAGCTCACAACAGGGGGCCCCGGGTTCAACTTTCTTT

clone_size: .
v_call: TRBV7-9
d_call: .
j_call: TRBJ1-2
cdr3_aa: CASQDRYGYTF
cdr3_nt: TGTGCCAGCCAGGATCGCTATGGCTACACCTTC

clone_size: .
v_call: TRBV5-1
d_call: .
j_call: TRBJ1-1
cdr3_aa: CASRFPGNTEAFF
cdr3_nt: TGCGCCAGCAGGTTTCCAGGGAACACTGAAGCTTTCTTT

clone_size: .
v_call: TRBV5-6
d_call: TRBD2
j_call: TRBJ2-7
cdr3_aa: CASSLMGLTYEQYF
cdr3_nt: TGTGCCAGCAGCTTGATGGGACTAACCTACGAGCAGTACTTC

clone_size: .
v_call: TRBV6-1
d_call: .
j_call: TRBJ2-5
cdr3_aa: CASSDWSGTQYF
cdr3_nt: TGTGCCAGCAGTGATTGGTCCGGGACCCAGTACTTC

clone_size: few
v_call: TRBV7-9
d_call: .
j_call: TRBJ2-7
cdr3_aa: CASSLEGRCYF
cdr3_nt: TGTGCCAGCAGCTTAGAAGGCAGGTGTTACTTC

clone_size: .
v_call: TRBV4-1
d_call: TRBD1
j_call: TRBJ1-5
cdr3_aa: CASSQGIGQGIRRSNQSQHF
cdr3_nt: TGCGCCAGCAGCCAGGGAATTGGACAGGGGATTCGTCGGAGCAATCAGTCCCAGCATTTT

clone_size: once
v_call: TRBV5-4
d_call: .
j_call: TRBJ2-5
cdr3_aa: CASSLQANQETQYF
cdr3_nt: TGTGCCAGCAGCTTGCAAGCTAACCAAGAGACCCAGTACTTC

clone_size: .
v_call: TRBV5-1
d_call: .
j_call: TRBJ1-2
cdr3_aa: CASSPPQGGSGYTF
cdr3_nt: TGCGCCAGCAGCCCCCCACAGGGCGGTAGTGGCTACACCTTC

clone_size: once
v_call: TRBV10-2
d_call: TRBD1
j_call: TRBJ1-5
cdr3_aa: CASSEQGNQPQHF
cdr3_nt: TGCGCCAGCAGTGAACAGGGGAACCAGCCCCAGCATTTT

clone_size: .
v_call: TRBV6-5
d_call: .
j_call: TRBJ2-7
cdr3_aa: CASSYTLGPYSYEQYF
cdr3_nt: TGTGCCAGCAGTTACACGTTGGGGCCATACTCCTACGAGCAGTACTTC

clone_size: .
v_call: TRBV2
d_call: .
j_call: TRBJ1-2
cdr3_aa: CASRPDSQYGYTF
cdr3_nt: TGTGCCAGCAGGCCGGACAGCCAATATGGCTACACCTTC

clone_size: .
v_call: TRBV10-3
d_call: TRBD1
j_call: TRBJ1-4
cdr3_aa: CAISESSPGQSNEKLFF
cdr3_nt: TGTGCCATCAGTGAGTCGTCCCCGGGACAGTCAAACGAAAAACTGTTTTTT

clone_size: .
v_call: TRBV6-1
d_call: .
j_call: TRBJ1-1
cdr3_aa: CATRGGHSEAFF
cdr3_nt: TGTGCCACCCGGGGGGGTCACAGTGAAGCTTTCTTT

clone_size: .
v_call: TRBV11-2
d_call: TRBD2
j_call: TRBJ2-3
cdr3_aa: CASSLGTSGITDTQYF
cdr3_nt: TGTGCCAGCAGCCTCGGGACTAGCGGGATCACAGATACGCAGTATTTT

clone_size: .
v_call: TRBV11-2
d_call: .
j_call: TRBJ1-2
cdr3_aa: CASSLWSTESYGYTF
cdr3_nt: TGTGCCAGCAGCTTGTGGTCGACAGAGTCTTATGGCTACACCTTC

clone_size: .
v_call: TRBV11-3
d_call: .
j_call: TRBJ2-1
cdr3_aa: CASSLVRGREQFF
cdr3_nt: TGTGCCAGCAGCTTAGTAAGAGGCCGAGAGCAGTTCTTC